This T cell receptor beta chain was sequenced in a study of vaccination and CD4 T cells after COVID-19. For the study at large: Collection of post-COVID samples occurred a median roughly 92 days after diagnosis, spanning a range of 35 to 161.

Study-level findings and limits: For SARS-CoV-2-reactive clonotypes, the median went from about 22 to 38, a nonsignificant increase.

CDR1 DFQATT and CDR2 SNEGSKA come from the germline V gene (reference sequence). The germline V and J ends were trimmed by 5 bases and 0 bases, with 10 bases remaining between them. The CDR3 length is 13 residues. Time point given: late sampling 161 to 241 days after vaccination in three convalescent patients. The treatment here: approximately 10-day PBMC culture with coronavirus spike peptide pools or control peptides (ViraFEST assay). The assay that was used to sequence DNA from cultured CD4+ T cells was the Oncomine TCR Beta short-read assay. TCRdb re-analysed the PCR reads in MiXCR, keeping a single row per CDR3 protein. The sample lists 20,000 or so distinct CDR3 sequences, less than 40% occurring once. This clonotype was observed a handful of times. Its target is unknown.

Sequencing used CD4+ T cells from blood, cultured in vitro, obtained about 7 months after SARS-CoV-2 vaccination. This TCR came from a human donor who had recovered from COVID-19. The genes are TRBV20-1 and TRBJ1-1; D gene uncertain. Written as DNA, the CDR3 is TGCAGTGCTGGACGGTTCTTGAACACTGAAGCTTTCTTT. Translated, it gives CSAGRFLNTEAFF.